This TCR beta chain was documented in a study of blood T cell repertoires in COVID-19. Turning to the study itself: Spain, Italy and the United States supplied samples that represented acute and convalescent COVID-19. T cells, B-cell-depleted T cells, or PBMCs provided the cDNA or gDNA that served as material.

Remarks on this clone: At one end, the junction sequence differs from germline, possibly due to a read error.

The CDR3 has 13 amino acids. Looked up from germline, CDR1 is GTSNPN and CDR2 is SVGIG (reference sequence). Assay: immunoSEQ multiplex PCR; the TCRdb copy retains only in-frame clones and omits some. This sample has a few hundred thousand clones; 85% to 90% occur once, and the top ten carry around 11%. Followed over time, Seattle patients had been enrolled while infection was active. Sequencing used peripheral blood. The TCR was taken from a woman under 40 with COVID-19, enrolled during active disease. The gene calls are TRBV30 and TRBJ2-7; possibly TRBD1 for D (6 bases). The CDR3 sequence: CAWSGGRSHEQYF. CDR3 nucleotides: TGTGCCTGGAGTGGGGGGCGCTCCCACGAGCAGTACTTC.